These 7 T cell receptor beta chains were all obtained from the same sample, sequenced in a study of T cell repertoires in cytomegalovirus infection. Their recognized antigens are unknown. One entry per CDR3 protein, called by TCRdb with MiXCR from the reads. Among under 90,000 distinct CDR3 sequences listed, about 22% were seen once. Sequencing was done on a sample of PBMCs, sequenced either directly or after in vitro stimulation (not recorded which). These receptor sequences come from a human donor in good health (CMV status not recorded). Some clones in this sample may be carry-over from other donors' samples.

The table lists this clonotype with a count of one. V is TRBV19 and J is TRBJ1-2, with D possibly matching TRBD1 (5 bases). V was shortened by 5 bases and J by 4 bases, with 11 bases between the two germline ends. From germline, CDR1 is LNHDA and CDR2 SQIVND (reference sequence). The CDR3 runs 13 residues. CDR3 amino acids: CASSVGTLYGYTF. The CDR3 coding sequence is TGTGCCAGTAGTGTCGGGACGCTCTATGGCTACACCTTC. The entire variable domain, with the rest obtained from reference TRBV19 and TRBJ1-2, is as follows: DGGITQSPKYLFRKEGQNVTLSCEQNLNHDAMYWYRQDPGQGLRLIYYSQIVNDFQKGDIAEGYSVSREKKESFPLTVTSAQKNPTAFYLCASSVGTLYGYTFGSGTRLTVV.

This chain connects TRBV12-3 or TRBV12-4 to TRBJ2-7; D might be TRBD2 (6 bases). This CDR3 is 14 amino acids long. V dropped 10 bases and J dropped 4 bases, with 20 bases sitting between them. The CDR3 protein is CATRPWGDRYEQYV. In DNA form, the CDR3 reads TGTGCCACCCGCCCTTGGGGGGATCGTTACGAGCAGTACGTC.

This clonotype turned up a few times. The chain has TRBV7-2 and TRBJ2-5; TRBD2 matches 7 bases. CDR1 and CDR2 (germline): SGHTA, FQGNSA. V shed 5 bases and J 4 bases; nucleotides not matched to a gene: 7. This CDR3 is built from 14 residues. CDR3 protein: CASSPGLVRETQYF. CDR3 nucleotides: TGTGCCAGCAGCCCCGGACTAGTAAGAGAGACCCAGTACTTC.

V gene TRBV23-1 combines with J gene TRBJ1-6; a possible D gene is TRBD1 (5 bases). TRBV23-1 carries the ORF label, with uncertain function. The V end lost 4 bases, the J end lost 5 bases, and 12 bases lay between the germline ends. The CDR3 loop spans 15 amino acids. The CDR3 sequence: CASSRPGPNNSPLHF. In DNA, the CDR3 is TGCGCCAGCAGTCGGCCGGGACCAAATAATTCACCCCTCCACTTT.

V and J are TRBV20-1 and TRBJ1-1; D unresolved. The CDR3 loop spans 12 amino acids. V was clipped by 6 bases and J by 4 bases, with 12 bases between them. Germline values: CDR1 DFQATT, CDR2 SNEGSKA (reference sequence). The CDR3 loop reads CSALRGGTEAFF. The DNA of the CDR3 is TGCAGTGCCCTCCGGGGTGGCACTGAAGCTTTCTTT.

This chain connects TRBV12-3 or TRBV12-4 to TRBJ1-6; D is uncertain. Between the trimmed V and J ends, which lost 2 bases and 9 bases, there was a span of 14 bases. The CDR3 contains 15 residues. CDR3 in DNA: TGTGCCAGCAGTTTATCTCGGGGTCAGCTTTCACCCCTCCACTTT. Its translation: CASSLSRGQLSPLHF.

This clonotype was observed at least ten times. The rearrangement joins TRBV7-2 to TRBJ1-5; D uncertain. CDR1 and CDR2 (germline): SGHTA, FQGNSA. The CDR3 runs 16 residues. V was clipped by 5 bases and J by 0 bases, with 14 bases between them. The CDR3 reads CASSVRGWYSNQPQHF. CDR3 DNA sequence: TGTGCCAGCAGCGTCCGCGGATGGTATAGCAATCAGCCCCAGCATTTT.